The rows below give T cell receptor beta chains drawn from one sample of a study of blood T cell repertoires in COVID-19. Libraries were prepared by immunoSEQ multiplex PCR; TCRdb keeps only in-frame clonotypes and omits some of them. The table includes about 180,000 clones, nearly 80% detected once. The sample comprised PBMCs or T cells enriched from blood (not recorded which). All receptors come from a man aged 60 to 69 who had been exposed to COVID-19. CDR3s include the opening cysteine and the closing phenylalanine or tryptophan. A D gene is named only where the DNA matches it firmly. The size of a clone is reported for some rows only, either as once, few or many, or as a class for expanded clones.

D,V,size,J,CDR3,DNA
NA,TRBV5-1,many,TRBJ2-7,CASSLEYEQYF,TGCGCCAGCAGCTTAGAGTACGAGCAGTACTTC
NA,TRBV28,NA,TRBJ1-5,CASIIQGNQPQHF,TGTGCCAGCATAATACAGGGTAATCAGCCCCAGCATTTT
NA,TRBV5-1,NA,TRBJ2-2,CASKVSEDTGELFF,TGCGCCAGCAAGGTTTCGGAGGACACCGGGGAGCTGTTTTTT
NA,TRBV27,NA,TRBJ2-7,CASSLSLGLSYEQYF,TGTGCCAGCAGTTTATCCCTTGGACTGAGCTACGAGCAGTACTTC
NA,TRBV20-1,few,TRBJ1-2,CSARDVPGYTF,TGCAGTGCTAGAGATGTCCCGGGCTACACCTTC
TRBD2,TRBV11-1,NA,TRBJ2-1,CASSFRVGLADNEQFF,TGTGCCAGCAGCTTTAGGGTGGGGCTAGCGGACAATGAGCAGTTCTTC
NA,TRBV7-3,NA,TRBJ2-5,CASSLTAPETQYF,TGTGCCAGCAGCTTAACCGCGCCGGAGACCCAGTACTTC
NA,TRBV21-1,few,TRBJ2-3,CASSKGGRGASDTQYF,TGTGCCAGCAGCAAAGGTGGCAGGGGGGCTTCAGATACGCAGTATTTT
TRBD2,TRBV19,once,TRBJ2-3,CASSSGTSGSPATDTQYF,TGTGCCAGTAGCTCCGGGACTAGCGGGAGCCCTGCCACAGATACGCAGTATTTT
TRBD1,TRBV5-1,NA,TRBJ2-1,CASSKGQGSYNEQFF,TGCGCCAGCAGCAAAGGACAGGGCTCCTACAATGAGCAGTTCTTC
NA,TRBV28,once,TRBJ1-5,CASEGLAGTQHF,TGTGCCAGCGAGGGGTTAGCGGGGACCCAGCATTTT
NA,TRBV10-3,NA,TRBJ2-1,CAISESARGIDEQFF,TGTGCCATCAGTGAGTCGGCTAGAGGCATCGATGAGCAGTTCTTC
NA,TRBV21-1,NA,TRBJ2-7,CASSKPHVTSGNHEQYF,TGTGCCAGCAGCAAACCCCACGTTACTAGCGGGAACCACGAGCAGTACTTC
TRBD1,TRBV29-1,NA,TRBJ2-1,CSGEAGQAHAFF,TGCAGCGGGGAAGCCGGACAGGCCCATGCGTTCTTC
NA,TRBV5-4,NA,TRBJ1-6,CASSLWGGYNSPLHF,TGTGCCAGCAGCTTGTGGGGGGGCTATAATTCACCCCTCCACTTT
NA,TRBV11-3,NA,TRBJ1-6,CASKRQSDNSPLHF,TGTGCCAGCAAGAGACAGTCCGATAATTCACCCCTCCACTTT
TRBD2,TRBV12-5,few,TRBJ2-7,CASGLAAGTSYEQYF,TGTGCTAGTGGTTTGGCGGCCGGGACTAGCTACGAGCAGTACTTC
TRBD1,TRBV2,NA,TRBJ2-7,CASTSRTGPPYEQYF,TGTGCCAGCACCTCCCGGACAGGCCCCCCGTACGAGCAGTACTTC
NA,TRBV6-5,NA,TRBJ1-5,CASLGRVNSNQPQHF,TGTGCCAGCCTTGGGAGGGTAAATAGCAATCAGCCCCAGCATTTT
NA,TRBV19,NA,TRBJ2-2,CAKTPGEPPRTGELFF,TGTGCCAAGACCCCCGGGGAGCCCCCCAGAACCGGGGAGCTGTTTTTT
TRBD1,TRBV12-5,NA,TRBJ2-1,CASGLGQGLNNEQFF,TGTGCTAGTGGTTTGGGACAGGGTCTGAACAATGAGCAGTTCTTC
NA,TRBV29-1,NA,TRBJ1-2,CSVELERSRFYGYTF,TGCAGCGTTGAATTAGAACGGAGTCGTTTCTATGGCTACACCTTC
NA,TRBV7-9,NA,TRBJ1-4,CASSLRGGDEKLFF,TGTGCCAGCAGCTTGAGGGGGGGAGATGAAAAACTGTTTTTT
TRBD1,TRBV5-1,NA,TRBJ1-5,CASSLGTEGQPQHF,TGCGCCAGCAGCTTAGGGACAGAAGGTCAGCCCCAGCATTTT
NA,TRBV3-1/TRBV3-2,NA,TRBJ1-4,CASSLKLVGPKKLFF,TGTGCCAGCAGCCTCAAGTTGGTGGGGCCAAAAAAACTGTTTTTT
TRBD2,TRBV7-2,few,TRBJ2-7,CASSRTSGIYEQYF,TGTGCCAGCAGCCGGACTAGCGGGATCTACGAGCAGTACTTC
NA,TRBV5-1,once,TRBJ1-1,CASSLVQGSTEAFF,TGCGCCAGCAGCTTGGTACAGGGCTCCACTGAAGCTTTCTTT
TRBD1,TRBV3-1/TRBV3-2,once,TRBJ1-3,CASSLTTGDSGNTIYF,TGTGCCAGCAGCCTTACAACAGGGGACTCTGGAAACACCATATATTTT
NA,TRBV6-5,NA,TRBJ1-5,CASRDGVNQPQHF,TGTGCCAGCAGAGATGGAGTGAATCAGCCCCAGCATTTT
TRBD1,TRBV3-1/TRBV3-2,NA,TRBJ1-6,CASSQGGQGQTNSPLHF,TGTGCCAGCAGCCAAGGGGGACAGGGCCAAACTAATTCACCCCTCCACTTT
NA,TRBV6-4,NA,TRBJ2-5,CASTTGLGTQETQYF,TGTGCCAGCACAACTGGTTTGGGGACTCAAGAGACCCAGTACTTC
TRBD1,TRBV27,NA,TRBJ2-7,CASSSSPGQGAYEQYF,TGTGCCAGCAGTTCCAGCCCGGGACAGGGGGCCTACGAGCAGTACTTC
TRBD2,TRBV27,few,TRBJ2-7,CASTPLTSGRSYEQYF,TGTGCCAGCACCCCTTTGACTAGCGGGAGGTCCTACGAGCAGTACTTC
NA,TRBV7-2,NA,TRBJ1-5,CASSLVLGQGNQPQHF,TGTGCCAGCAGCTTAGTTCTAGGGCAGGGAAATCAGCCCCAGCATTTT
NA,TRBV30,NA,TRBJ2-7,CAWTSSYEQYF,TGTGCCTGGACTAGCTCCTACGAGCAGTACTTC
NA,TRBV18,NA,TRBJ2-2,CASSPTGSGELFF,TGTGCCAGCTCACCAACAGGGTCCGGGGAGCTGTTTTTT
TRBD1,TRBV5-1,NA,TRBJ1-2,CASSAGQAGNYGYTF,TGCGCCAGCAGCGCGGGACAGGCGGGGAACTATGGCTACACCTTC
TRBD1,TRBV27,few,TRBJ2-4,CASSLGTGAAKDIQYF,TGTGCCAGCAGCCTAGGGACAGGGGCCGCCAAGGACATTCAGTACTTC
TRBD1,TRBV14,NA,TRBJ2-2,CASSRQGPTAGELFF,TGTGCCAGCAGTCGACAGGGTCCGACGGCCGGGGAGCTGTTTTTT
NA,TRBV5-1,NA,TRBJ1-1,CASSSMTGTAFF,TGCGCCAGCAGCTCTATGACAGGAACGGCTTTCTTT
TRBD2,TRBV9,NA,TRBJ2-3,CASSVSSGSKTDTQYF,TGTGCCAGCAGCGTGTCTAGCGGGAGTAAAACAGATACGCAGTATTTT
TRBD1,TRBV6-5,NA,TRBJ2-2,CASRRTGRTGELFF,TGTGCCAGCCGCCGGACAGGGAGGACCGGGGAGCTGTTTTTT
NA,TRBV3-1/TRBV3-2,NA,TRBJ1-1,CASSQGSGWATEAFF,TGTGCCAGCAGCCAAGGGTCAGGGTGGGCCACTGAAGCTTTCTTT
TRBD1,TRBV5-8,once,TRBJ1-2,CASSPGTGHFYGYTF,TGTGCCAGCAGCCCAGGGACAGGGCATTTCTATGGCTACACCTTC
TRBD1,TRBV5-1,NA,TRBJ1-4,CASSTGQGWGEKLFF,TGCGCCAGCAGCACCGGACAGGGCTGGGGGGAAAAACTGTTTTTT
NA,TRBV6-5,NA,TRBJ1-5,CASGEKTGIDQPQHF,TGTGCCAGCGGAGAGAAAACAGGGATTGATCAGCCCCAGCATTTT
NA,TRBV7-3,NA,TRBJ2-2,CASSRLAQRNTGELFF,TGTGCCAGCAGCAGACTTGCACAAAGGAACACCGGGGAGCTGTTTTTT
NA,TRBV5-1,NA,TRBJ1-2,CASSLEGRGFGYTF,TGCGCCAGCAGCTTGGAGGGCAGGGGATTTGGCTACACCTTC
NA,TRBV4-3,NA,TRBJ2-1,CASRRRGDNEQFF,TGCGCCAGCCGCCGGCGGGGAGACAATGAGCAGTTCTTC
NA,TRBV5-4,NA,TRBJ2-1,CASSLALPGEQFF,TGTGCCAGCAGCTTGGCCCTGCCCGGGGAGCAGTTCTTC
TRBD1,TRBV7-9,NA,TRBJ2-7,CASSLAGRGQVEQYF,TGTGCCAGCAGCTTAGCGGGCAGGGGGCAGGTCGAGCAGTACTTC
TRBD2,TRBV7-3,once,TRBJ2-3,CASSRLAGGPLDTQYF,TGTGCCAGCAGCCGACTAGCGGGAGGGCCCCTAGATACGCAGTATTTT